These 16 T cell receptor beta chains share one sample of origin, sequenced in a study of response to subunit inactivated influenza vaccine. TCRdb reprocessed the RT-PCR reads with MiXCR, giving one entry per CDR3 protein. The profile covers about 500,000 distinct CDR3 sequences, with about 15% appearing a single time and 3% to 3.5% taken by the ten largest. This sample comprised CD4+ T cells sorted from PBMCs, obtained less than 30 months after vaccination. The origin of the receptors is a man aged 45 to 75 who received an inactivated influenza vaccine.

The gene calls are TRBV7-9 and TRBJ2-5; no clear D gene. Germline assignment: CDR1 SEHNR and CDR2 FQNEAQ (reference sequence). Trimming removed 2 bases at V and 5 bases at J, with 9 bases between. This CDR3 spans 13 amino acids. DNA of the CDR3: TGTGCCAGCAGCTTAAATGGGGTGGAGACCCAGTACTTC. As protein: CASSLNGVETQYF.

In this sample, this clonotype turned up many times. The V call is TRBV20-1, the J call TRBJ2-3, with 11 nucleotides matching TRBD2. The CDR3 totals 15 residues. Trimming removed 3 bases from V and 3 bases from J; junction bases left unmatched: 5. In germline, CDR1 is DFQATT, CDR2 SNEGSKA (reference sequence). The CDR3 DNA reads TGCAGTGCTAGTTCGACTAGCGGGAATACAGATACGCAGTATTTT. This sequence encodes CSASSTSGNTDTQYF.

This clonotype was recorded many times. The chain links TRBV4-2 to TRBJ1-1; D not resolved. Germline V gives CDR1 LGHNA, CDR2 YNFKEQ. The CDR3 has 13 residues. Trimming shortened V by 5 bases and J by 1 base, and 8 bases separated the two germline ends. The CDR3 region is CASSSNRNTEAFF. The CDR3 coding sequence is TGTGCCAGCAGCTCCAACAGGAACACTGAAGCTTTCTTT.

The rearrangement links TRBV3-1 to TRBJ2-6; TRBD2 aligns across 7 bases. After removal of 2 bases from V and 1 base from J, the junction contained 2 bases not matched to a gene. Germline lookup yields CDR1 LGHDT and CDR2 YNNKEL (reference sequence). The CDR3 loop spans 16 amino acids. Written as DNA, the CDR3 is TGTGCCAGCAGCCAAACGCGGGGGTCTGGGGCCAACGTCCTGACTTTC. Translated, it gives CASSQTRGSGANVLTF.

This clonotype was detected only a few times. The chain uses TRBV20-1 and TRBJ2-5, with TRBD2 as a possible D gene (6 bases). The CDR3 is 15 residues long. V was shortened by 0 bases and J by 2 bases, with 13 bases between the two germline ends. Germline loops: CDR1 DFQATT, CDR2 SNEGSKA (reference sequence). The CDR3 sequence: CSARDLAVGQETQYF. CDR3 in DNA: TGCAGTGCTAGAGATTTAGCGGTGGGACAAGAGACCCAGTACTTC.

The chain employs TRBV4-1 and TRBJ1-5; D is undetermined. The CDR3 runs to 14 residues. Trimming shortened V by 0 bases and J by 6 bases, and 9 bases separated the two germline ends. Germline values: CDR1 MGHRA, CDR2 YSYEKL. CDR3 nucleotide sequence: TGCGCCAGCAGCCAAGATACGCGACCTCAGCCCCAGCATTTT. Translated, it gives CASSQDTRPQPQHF.

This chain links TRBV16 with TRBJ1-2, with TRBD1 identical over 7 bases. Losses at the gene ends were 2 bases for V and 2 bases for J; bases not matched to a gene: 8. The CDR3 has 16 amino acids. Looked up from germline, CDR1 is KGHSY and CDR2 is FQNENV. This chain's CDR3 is CASSQKSGQLNYGYTF. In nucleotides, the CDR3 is TGTGCCAGCAGCCAAAAATCGGGACAGTTAAACTATGGCTACACCTTC.

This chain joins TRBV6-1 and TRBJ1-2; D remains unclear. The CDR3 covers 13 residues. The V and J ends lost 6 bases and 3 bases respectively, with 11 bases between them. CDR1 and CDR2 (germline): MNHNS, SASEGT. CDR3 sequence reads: CASSPNQHYGYTF. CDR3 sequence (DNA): TGTGCCAGCAGCCCCAATCAACACTATGGCTACACCTTC.

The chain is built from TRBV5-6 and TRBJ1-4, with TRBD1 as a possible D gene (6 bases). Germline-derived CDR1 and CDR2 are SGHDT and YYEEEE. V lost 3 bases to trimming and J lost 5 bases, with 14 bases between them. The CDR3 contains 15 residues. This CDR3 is CASSWGATGNEKLFF. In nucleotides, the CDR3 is TGTGCCAGCAGCTGGGGGGCGACAGGAAATGAAAAACTGTTTTTT.

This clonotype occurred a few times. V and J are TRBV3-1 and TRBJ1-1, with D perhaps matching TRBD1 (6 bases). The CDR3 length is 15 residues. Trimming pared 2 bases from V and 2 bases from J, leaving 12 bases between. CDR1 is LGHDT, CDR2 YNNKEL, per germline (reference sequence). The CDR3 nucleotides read TGTGCCAGCAGCCAAAGGGGGAGTAGAAACACTGAAGCTTTCTTT. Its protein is CASSQRGSRNTEAFF.

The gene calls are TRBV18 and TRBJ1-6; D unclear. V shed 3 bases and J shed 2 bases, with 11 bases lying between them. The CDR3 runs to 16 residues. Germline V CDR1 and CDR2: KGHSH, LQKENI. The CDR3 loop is CASSPRDFAYNSPLHF. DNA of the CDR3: TGTGCCAGCTCACCGCGAGACTTTGCCTATAATTCACCCCTCCACTTT.

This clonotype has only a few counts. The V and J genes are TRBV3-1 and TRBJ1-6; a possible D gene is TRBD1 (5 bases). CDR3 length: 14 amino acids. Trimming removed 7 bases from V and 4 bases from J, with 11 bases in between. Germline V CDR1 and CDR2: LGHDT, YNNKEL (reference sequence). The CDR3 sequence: CASTAGRYNSPLHF. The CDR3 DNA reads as TGTGCCAGCACCGCGGGACGGTATAATTCACCCCTCCACTTT.

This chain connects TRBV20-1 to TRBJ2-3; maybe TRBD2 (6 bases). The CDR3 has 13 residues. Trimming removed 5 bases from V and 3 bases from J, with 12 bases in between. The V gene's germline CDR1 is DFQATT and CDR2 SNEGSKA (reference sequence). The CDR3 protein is CSASGLGTDTQYF. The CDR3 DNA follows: TGCAGTGCTTCGGGACTTGGAACAGATACGCAGTATTTT.

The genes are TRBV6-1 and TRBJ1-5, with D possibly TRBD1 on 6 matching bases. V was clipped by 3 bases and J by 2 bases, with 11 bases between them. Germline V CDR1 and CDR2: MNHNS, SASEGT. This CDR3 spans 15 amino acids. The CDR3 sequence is CASSESGARNQPQHF. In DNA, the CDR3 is TGTGCCAGCAGTGAGTCAGGGGCCCGCAATCAGCCCCAGCATTTT.

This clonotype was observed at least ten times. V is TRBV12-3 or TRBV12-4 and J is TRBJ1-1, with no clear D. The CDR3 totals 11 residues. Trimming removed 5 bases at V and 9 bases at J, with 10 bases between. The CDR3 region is CASSRGLKAFF. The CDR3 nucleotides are TGTGCCAGCAGTCGAGGACTCAAAGCTTTCTTT.

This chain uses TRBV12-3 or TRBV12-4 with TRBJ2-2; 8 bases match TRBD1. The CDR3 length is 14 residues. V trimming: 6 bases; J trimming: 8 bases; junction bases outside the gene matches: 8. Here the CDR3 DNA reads TGTGCCAGCAGCTCCCAGGGGGCGTCTGGGGAGCTGTTTTTT. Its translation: CASSSQGASGELFF.